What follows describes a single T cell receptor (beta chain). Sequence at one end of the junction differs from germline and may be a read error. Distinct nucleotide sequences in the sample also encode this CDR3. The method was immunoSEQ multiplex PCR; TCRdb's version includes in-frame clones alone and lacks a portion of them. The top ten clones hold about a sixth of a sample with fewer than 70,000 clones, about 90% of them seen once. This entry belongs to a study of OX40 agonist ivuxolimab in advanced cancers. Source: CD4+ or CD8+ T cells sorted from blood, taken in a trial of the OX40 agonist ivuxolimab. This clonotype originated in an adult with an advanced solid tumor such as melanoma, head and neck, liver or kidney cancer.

The CDR3 coding sequence is TGTGCCAGCAGCAAGACACTAGGACAGTTGGACTATGGCTACACCTTC. This codes for CASSKTLGQLDYGYTF. J is TRBJ1-2 and V is TRBV4-1, with a tentative D call TRBD1 (6 bases). Germline CDR1 is MGHRA and CDR2 is YSYEKL. The CDR3 is 16 residues long.